One sample yielded the 18 T cell receptor beta chains listed below, sequenced in a study of CD8 T cells in ankylosing spondylitis. TCRdb re-called the 5' RACE reads through MiXCR, storing one row per CDR3 protein. The sample carries 150,000 to 200,000 distinct CDR3 sequences, roughly a third recorded once. Sequencing used synovial fluid, either unsorted or a sorted T cell fraction (not recorded which). These receptors all stem from a male donor with ankylosing spondylitis.

This clonotype showed up many times. The gene calls are TRBV2 and TRBJ1-5; D remains ambiguous. Deletions cut 3 bases from V and 6 bases from J, with 9 bases between. CDR1 is SNHLY, CDR2 FYNNEI, per germline. This CDR3 has 13 residues. The CDR3 spells CASSESQVQPQHF. For the CDR3, the DNA is TGTGCCAGCAGTGAGTCGCAGGTTCAGCCCCAGCATTTT.

This chain links TRBV15 with TRBJ2-1; 7 positions match TRBD1. CDR1 LNHNV and CDR2 YYDKDF come from the germline V gene (reference sequence). This CDR3 contains 15 residues. Germline trimming cut 8 bases from V and 4 bases from J; bases unmatched to any gene: 11. CDR3 sequence reads: CATDGGKGAYNEQFF. In DNA, the CDR3 is TGTGCCACCGACGGAGGAAAGGGGGCTTACAATGAGCAGTTCTTC.

The CDR3 coding sequence is TGTGCCAGCAGTTTAGGAACTTATGGCTACACCTTC. It yields the protein CASSLGTYGYTF. This chain connects TRBV28 to TRBJ1-2, with unresolved D. Germline V lookup: CDR1 MDHEN, CDR2 SYDVKM. The CDR3 length is 12 residues. Trimming shortened V by 2 bases and J by 5 bases, and 6 bases separated the two germline ends.

The chain links TRBV12-3 or TRBV12-4 to TRBJ2-5; maybe TRBD1 (6 bases). The CDR3 is 14 residues long. Trimming left V 4 bases short and J 5 bases short, with 14 bases between. Here the CDR3 reads CASSYQQGRETQYF. DNA of the CDR3: TGTGCCAGCAGTTATCAACAGGGAAGGGAGACCCAGTACTTC.

The CDR3 DNA follows: TGTGCCAGCAGTTTAGTAGTCGCCGAGCAGTACTTC. This codes for CASSLVVAEQYF. This chain joins TRBV12-3 or TRBV12-4 and TRBJ2-7; D is uncertain. V was clipped by 1 base and J by 6 bases, with 7 bases between them. The CDR3 has 12 residues.

This clonotype was seen only a few times. The V gene is TRBV28, the J gene TRBJ1-3; no definite D call. The germline CDR1 and CDR2 sequences are MDHEN and SYDVKM. The V end lost 7 bases, the J end lost 5 bases, and 12 bases lay between the germline ends. The CDR3 is 13 amino acids. CDR3 sequence: CASINGLRNTIYF. The CDR3, as DNA: TGTGCCAGCATTAATGGCCTGCGAAACACCATATATTTT.

This clonotype turned up a few times. The gene calls are TRBV11-2 and TRBJ2-5; TRBD2 might be the D (7 bases). V lost 6 bases to trimming and J lost 5 bases, with 19 bases between them. In germline, CDR1 is SGHAT, CDR2 FQNNGV. The CDR3 runs 15 residues. The CDR3 bases are TGTGCCAGCAGTCTTGGGGAGGGGGTTCGGGAGACCCAGTACTTC. Its protein product is CASSLGEGVRETQYF. The full variable domain, completed using reference TRBV11-2 and TRBJ2-5, is EAGVAQSPRYKIIEKRQSVAFWCNPISGHATLYWYQQILGQGPKLLIQFQNNGVVDDSQLPKDRFSAERLKGVDSTLKIQPAKLEDSAVYLCASSLGEGVRETQYFGPGTRLLVL.

In its sample, this clonotype was seen many times. V gene TRBV5-1 combines with J gene TRBJ1-2; no clear D. Trimming stripped 4 bases from V and 2 bases from J, with 6 bases between. This CDR3 has 12 amino acids. Germline CDR1 is SGHRS and CDR2 is YFSETQ. The CDR3 here is CASSVGNYGYTF. The CDR3 DNA sequence: TGCGCCAGCAGCGTAGGGAACTATGGCTACACCTTC.

This chain links TRBV7-2 with TRBJ2-7, with D uncertain. There are 16 residues in the CDR3. Trimming removed 1 base from V and 3 bases from J, with 16 bases in between. Germline V gives CDR1 SGHTA, CDR2 FQGNSA. The CDR3 loop reads CASSLGVGQVLYEQYF. The CDR3 DNA reads TGTGCCAGCAGCTTAGGGGTCGGGCAGGTGCTCTACGAGCAGTACTTC.

The V and J genes are TRBV7-9 and TRBJ1-1, with D hard to call. This CDR3 comprises 12 residues. CDR1 and CDR2 (germline): SEHNR, FQNEAQ (reference sequence). V lost 5 bases, J lost 4 bases, and 8 bases lay in between. In nucleotides, the CDR3 is TGTGCCAGCAGCCAATATATCACTGAAGCTTTCTTT. Amino acid sequence: CASSQYITEAFF. The full variable domain, in which reference TRBV7-9 and TRBJ1-1 provide the parts outside the CDR3, is DTGVSQNPRHKITKRGQNVTFRCDPISEHNRLYWYRQTLGQGPEFLTYFQNEAQLEKSRLLSDRFSAERPKGSFSTLEIQRTEQGDSAMYLCASSQYITEAFFGQGTRLTVV.

Many counts were recorded for this clonotype. This sequence joins TRBV10-3 and TRBJ1-1; TRBD1 is a possible D gene (5 bases). Germline V gene data show CDR1 as ENHRY and CDR2 as SYGVKD. This CDR3 comprises 13 residues. The V and J ends lost 4 bases and 1 base respectively, with 7 bases between them. In DNA, the CDR3 is TGTGCCATCAGTGGGGGGAAGAACACTGAAGCTTTCTTT. Its translation: CAISGGKNTEAFF.

This clonotype was seen only a few times. This chain links TRBV20-1 with TRBJ2-7; D possibly corresponds to TRBD1 (5 bases). CDR3 size: 14 residues. Trimming cost V 0 bases and J 2 bases, with 11 bases left between them. Germline V gives CDR1 DFQATT, CDR2 SNEGSKA (reference sequence). Here the CDR3 reads CSARDRVPPYEQYF. The CDR3, as DNA: TGCAGTGCTAGAGACAGGGTGCCTCCCTACGAGCAGTACTTC.

Points on this clonotype: A much larger clone lies one base from this, so it may be a read error. Likely a read error: the CDR3 ends without its conserved phenylalanine or tryptophan. CDR3 sequence: CSARTSGGYTGELFL. CDR3 in DNA: TGCAGTGCAAGGACTAGCGGGGGGTACACCGGGGAGCTGTTTCTT. V is TRBV20-1 and J is TRBJ2-2; 14 nucleotides match TRBD2. CDR3 size: 15 residues. Germline-derived CDR1 and CDR2 are DFQATT and SNEGSKA (reference sequence). Germline trimming cut 6 bases from V and 3 bases from J; bases unmatched to any gene: 3.

This clonotype was seen only once. The chain employs TRBV6-2 or TRBV6-3 and TRBJ2-6; D gene ambiguous. This CDR3 is 18 amino acids long. Between the trimmed V and J ends, which lost 2 bases and 1 base, there was a span of 15 bases. Per germline, CDR1 MNHEY and CDR2 SVGEGT. The chain's CDR3 is CASSYHSLQPSGANVLTF. The DNA of the CDR3 is TGTGCCAGCAGTTACCACAGTTTGCAACCTTCTGGGGCCAACGTCCTGACTTTC.

This clonotype was counted only a few times. The chain couples TRBV27 to TRBJ2-3, with 8 positions matching TRBD2. V was pared by 6 bases and J by 4 bases, with 6 bases of the junction left unmatched. This CDR3 region has 14 residues. Looked up from germline, CDR1 is MNHEY and CDR2 is SMNVEV (reference sequence). The CDR3 is CASSPTSGADTQYF. The CDR3 nucleotides are TGTGCCAGCAGCCCTACTAGCGGCGCAGATACGCAGTATTTT.

The chain has TRBV2 and TRBJ2-3, with 16 bases aligning to TRBD2. The CDR3 is made up of 16 amino acids. Looked up from germline, CDR1 is SNHLY and CDR2 is FYNNEI. V lost 5 bases to trimming and J lost 5 bases; unmatched junction nucleotides: 4. The CDR3 region has the DNA TGTGCCAGCAGTCGGGGACTAGCGGGAGGGGAAGATACGCAGTATTTT. This sequence encodes CASSRGLAGGEDTQYF.

This clonotype has ten or more counts. The chain carries TRBV11-2 and TRBJ2-7; possibly TRBD2 for D (5 bases). The CDR3 length is 15 residues. The germline V gene encodes CDR1 SGHAT and CDR2 FQNNGV. V shed 1 base and J shed 3 bases, with 13 bases lying between them. CDR3 residues: CASSLGADGIYEQYF. The CDR3 DNA reads as TGTGCCAGCAGCTTAGGAGCGGATGGGATCTACGAGCAGTACTTC.

This clonotype occurred a few times. The V gene is TRBV10-3, the J gene TRBJ2-7, with 7 positions matching TRBD1. J was trimmed by 2 bases and V by 3 bases; bases with no gene match: 4. The germline CDR1 and CDR2 sequences are ENHRY and SYGVKD. This CDR3 is built from 14 residues. CDR3 nucleotide sequence: TGTGCCATCAGTGATAAAGGACAGGCCTACGAGCAGTACTTC. This sequence encodes CAISDKGQAYEQYF.